Sequencing of this T cell receptor (beta chain) was carried out in a study of shared clonotypes between healthy human individuals. The DNA input per sorted-subset replicate PCR was roughly 180 ng, corresponding to some 30,000 T cell genomes. The authors' processing: Without quality scores, immunoSEQ junctional reads could not be filtered like full-length reads. TCRdb's copy holds only in-frame clones and misses some; the assay was immunoSEQ multiplex PCR. V, J and clone size are those of that table, while D and trimming were read from the DNA. Among under 1,100,000 clones listed, 60% to 80% were seen once. Germline assignment: CDR1 MNHEY and CDR2 SMNVEV (reference sequence). The V and J ends lost 10 bases and 0 bases, in that order; junction bases with no gene match: 5. The CDR3 has 16 residues.

The rearrangement links TRBV27 to TRBJ2-6; 11 bases fit TRBD1. Sequenced material: memory CD4+ T cells sorted from blood. Specified subset: CD45RA-negative fraction. This clonotype was sampled from a young man in good health. For the CDR3, the DNA is TGTGCCACAGTGGGGACAGGGGGCTCTGGGGCCAACGTCCTGACTTTC. Its translation is CATVGTGGSGANVLTF.